This T cell receptor (beta chain) was documented in a study of blood T cell repertoires in COVID-19. Across the whole study: Some COVID-19 samples were acute and others convalescent; all came from the United States, Italy and Spain.

The CDR3 length is 13 residues. The germline V gene encodes CDR1 SGHRS and CDR2 YFSETQ. Trimming shortened V by 0 bases and J by 4 bases, and 5 bases separated the two germline ends. Original data processing: Amplification of reference gene primers was used by the study to estimate nucleated cell counts. Data came from immunoSEQ multiplex PCR; TCRdb stores just in-frame clones and leaves some out. V, J and clone size were drawn from that table, and D and trimming were deduced from the DNA. The sample records about 190,000 clones, 75% to 90% being singletons. The sequence derives from a woman aged 40 to 50 with acute or convalescent COVID-19. Material for sequencing was peripheral blood. The rearrangement joins TRBV5-1 to TRBJ1-3; D uncertain. The CDR3 loop reads CASSLAPGNTIYF. The CDR3 nucleotides are TGCGCCAGCAGCTTGGCCCCAGGAAACACCATATATTTT.